The source of this TCR beta chain is a study of CD8 T cells in Susac syndrome. The CDR3 is 12 amino acids. Trimming cost V 6 bases and J 6 bases, with 8 bases left between them. Germline CDR1 and CDR2: LGHNA and YSLEER. Random hexamers were used to reverse transcribe about 0.5 to 1 ug of RNA. TCRdb called the immunoSEQ multiplex PCR reads again in MiXCR, with one record for every CDR3 protein. The sample yields some 300,000 distinct CDR3 sequences, around nine tenths seen once. The receptor comes from a human donor with multiple sclerosis. Sequences were obtained from CD8+ T cells from PBMCs. The chain links TRBV4-3 to TRBJ2-2, with no clear D. As DNA, the CDR3 is TGCGCCAGCAGTCTAAAACCCGGGGAGCTGTTTTTT. Residues: CASSLKPGELFF.